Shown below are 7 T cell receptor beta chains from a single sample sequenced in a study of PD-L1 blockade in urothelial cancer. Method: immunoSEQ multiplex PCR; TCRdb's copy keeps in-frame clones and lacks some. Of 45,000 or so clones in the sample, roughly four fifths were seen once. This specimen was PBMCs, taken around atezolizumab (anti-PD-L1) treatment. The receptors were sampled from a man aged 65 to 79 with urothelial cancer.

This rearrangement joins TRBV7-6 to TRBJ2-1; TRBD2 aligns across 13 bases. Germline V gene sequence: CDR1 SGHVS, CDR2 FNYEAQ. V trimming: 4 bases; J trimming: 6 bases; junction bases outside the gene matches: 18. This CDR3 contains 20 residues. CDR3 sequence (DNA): TGTGCCAGCAGCTCCTCCCCGTTACTAGCGGGAGGGCCTATATCCAATGAGCAGTTCTTC. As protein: CASSSSPLLAGGPISNEQFF.

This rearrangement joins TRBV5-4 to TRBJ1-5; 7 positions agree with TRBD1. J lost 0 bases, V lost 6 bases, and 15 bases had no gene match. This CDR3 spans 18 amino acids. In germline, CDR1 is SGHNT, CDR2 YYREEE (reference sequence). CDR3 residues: CASTKASSQGNSNQPQHF. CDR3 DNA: TGTGCCAGCACCAAAGCTTCGTCACAGGGGAATAGCAATCAGCCCCAGCATTTT. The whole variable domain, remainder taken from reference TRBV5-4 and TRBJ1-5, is ETGVTQSPTHLIKTRGQQVTLRCSSQSGHNTVSWYQQALGQGPQFIFQYYREEENGRGNFPPRFSGLQFPNYSSELNVNALELDDSALYLCASTKASSQGNSNQPQHFGDGTRLSIL.

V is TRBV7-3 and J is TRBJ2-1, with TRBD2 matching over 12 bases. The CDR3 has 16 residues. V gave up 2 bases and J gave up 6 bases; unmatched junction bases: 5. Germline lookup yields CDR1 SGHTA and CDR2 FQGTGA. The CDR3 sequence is CASSLQGLAGSNEQFF. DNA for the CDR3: TGTGCCAGCAGCTTACAAGGACTAGCGGGGTCCAATGAGCAGTTCTTC.

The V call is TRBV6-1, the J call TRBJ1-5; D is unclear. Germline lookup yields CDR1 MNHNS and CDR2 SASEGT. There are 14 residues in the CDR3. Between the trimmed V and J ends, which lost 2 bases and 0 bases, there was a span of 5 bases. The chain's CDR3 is CASSEYNSNQPQHF. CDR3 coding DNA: TGTGCCAGCAGTGAATATAATAGCAATCAGCCCCAGCATTTT.

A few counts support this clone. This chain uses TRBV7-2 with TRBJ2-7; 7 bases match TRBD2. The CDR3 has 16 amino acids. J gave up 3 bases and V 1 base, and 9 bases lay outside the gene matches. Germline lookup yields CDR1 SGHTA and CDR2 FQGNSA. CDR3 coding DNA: TGTGCCAGCAGCTTAGGGCGGGGGAAAGGGATCTACGAGCAGTACTTC. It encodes CASSLGRGKGIYEQYF.

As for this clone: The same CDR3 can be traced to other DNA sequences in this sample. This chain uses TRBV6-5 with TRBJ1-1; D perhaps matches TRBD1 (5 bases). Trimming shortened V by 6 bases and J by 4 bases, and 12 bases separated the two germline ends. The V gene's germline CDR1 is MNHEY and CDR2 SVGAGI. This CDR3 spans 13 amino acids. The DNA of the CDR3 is TGTGCCAGCAGCCCCCCGGGGGGCACTGAAGCTTTCTTT. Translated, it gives CASSPPGGTEAFF.

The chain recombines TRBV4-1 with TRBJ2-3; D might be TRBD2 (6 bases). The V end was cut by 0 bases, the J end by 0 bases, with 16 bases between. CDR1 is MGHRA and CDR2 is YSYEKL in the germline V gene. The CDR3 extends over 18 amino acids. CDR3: CASSQEPGTVTSTDTQYF. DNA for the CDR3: TGCGCCAGCAGCCAAGAGCCAGGGACTGTCACTAGCACAGATACGCAGTATTTT.